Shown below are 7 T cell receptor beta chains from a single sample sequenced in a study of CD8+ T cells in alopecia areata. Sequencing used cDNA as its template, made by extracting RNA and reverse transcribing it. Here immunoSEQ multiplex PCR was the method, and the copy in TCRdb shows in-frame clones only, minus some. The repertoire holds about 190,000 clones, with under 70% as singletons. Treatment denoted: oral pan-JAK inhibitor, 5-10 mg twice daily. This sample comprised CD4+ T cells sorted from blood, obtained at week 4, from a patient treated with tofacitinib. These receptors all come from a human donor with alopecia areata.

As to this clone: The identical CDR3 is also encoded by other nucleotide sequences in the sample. The CDR3 sequence is CSVERDRGFGYTF. DNA of the CDR3: TGCAGCGTTGAACGGGACAGGGGGTTTGGCTACACCTTC. The chain has TRBV29-1 and TRBJ1-2, with 11 bases aligning to TRBD1. Looked up from germline, CDR1 is SQVTM and CDR2 is ANQGSEA. This CDR3 is 13 amino acids long. With V trimmed by 2 bases and J by 7 bases, 3 bases remained unmatched.

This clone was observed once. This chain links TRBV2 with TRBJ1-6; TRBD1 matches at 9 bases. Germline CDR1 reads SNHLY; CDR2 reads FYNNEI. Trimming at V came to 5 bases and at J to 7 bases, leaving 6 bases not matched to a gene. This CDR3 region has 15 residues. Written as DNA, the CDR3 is TGTGCCAGCAGTTTACTTGACAGGGGGAATTCACCCCTCCACTTT. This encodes CASSLLDRGNSPLHF.

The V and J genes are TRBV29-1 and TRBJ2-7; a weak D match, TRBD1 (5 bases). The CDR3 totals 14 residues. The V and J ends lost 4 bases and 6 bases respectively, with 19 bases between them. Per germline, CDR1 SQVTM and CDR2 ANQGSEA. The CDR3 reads CSVAKPGRQPEQYF. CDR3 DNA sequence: TGCAGCGTTGCTAAGCCGGGCCGACAGCCCGAGCAGTACTTC.

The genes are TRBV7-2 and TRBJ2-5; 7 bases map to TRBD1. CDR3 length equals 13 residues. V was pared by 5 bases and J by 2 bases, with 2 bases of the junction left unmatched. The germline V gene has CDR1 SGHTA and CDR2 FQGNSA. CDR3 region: CASSPDRQETQYF. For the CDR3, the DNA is TGTGCCAGCAGCCCGGACAGGCAAGAGACCCAGTACTTC. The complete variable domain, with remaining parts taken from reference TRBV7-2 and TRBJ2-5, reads GAGVSQSPSNKVTEKGKDVELRCDPISGHTALYWYRQSLGQGLEFLIYFQGNSAPDKSGLPSDRFSAERTGGSVSTLTIQRTQQEDSAVYLCASSPDRQETQYFGPGTRLLVL.

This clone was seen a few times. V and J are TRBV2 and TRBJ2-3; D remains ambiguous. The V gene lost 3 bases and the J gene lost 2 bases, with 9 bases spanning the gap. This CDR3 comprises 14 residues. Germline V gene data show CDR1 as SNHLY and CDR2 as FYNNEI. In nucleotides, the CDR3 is TGTGCCAGCAGTGAGGGGTGGCTCACAGATACGCAGTATTTT. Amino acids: CASSEGWLTDTQYF.

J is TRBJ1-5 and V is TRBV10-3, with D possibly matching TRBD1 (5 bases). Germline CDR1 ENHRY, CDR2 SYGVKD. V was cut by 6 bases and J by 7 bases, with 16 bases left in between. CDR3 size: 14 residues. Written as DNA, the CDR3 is TGTGCCATCAGGGGGACCGAAGACCGACAGCCCCAGCATTTT. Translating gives CAIRGTEDRQPQHF.

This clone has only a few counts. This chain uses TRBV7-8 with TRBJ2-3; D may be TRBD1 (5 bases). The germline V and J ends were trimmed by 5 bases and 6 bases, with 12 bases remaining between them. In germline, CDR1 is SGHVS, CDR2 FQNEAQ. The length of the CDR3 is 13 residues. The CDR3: CASSPGIMDTQYF. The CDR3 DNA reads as TGTGCCAGCAGCCCAGGGATCATGGATACGCAGTATTTT.